This is a list of T cell receptor beta chains from one sample in a study of breast tumors, draining lymph nodes, adjacent tissues. TCRdb independently ran MiXCR on the multiplex PCR reads; one entry per CDR3 protein. Among approximately 170,000 distinct CDR3 sequences listed, roughly 30% were seen once. The sample comprised axillary lymph node tissue. Every receptor here comes from a female donor with breast cancer. Some clones in this sample may be carry-over from other donors' samples. Both conserved end residues are part of each CDR3. Each record gives: D gene, J gene, V gene, clone size, CDR3 protein, CDR3 DNA. A D gene is named only where the DNA matches it firmly. For some rows the clone size is stated as once, few or many, or as a class when expanded; others skip it.

.	TRBJ2-3	TRBV12-3/TRBV12-4	.	CASSLGRPPDTQYF	TGTGCCAGCAGTCTCGGAAGGCCCCCGGATACGCAGTATTTT
TRBD2	TRBJ2-7	TRBV10-3	many	CAISGLSGGGSSYEQYF	TGTGCCATCAGTGGGCTTAGCGGGGGGGGGAGCTCCTACGAGCAGTACTTC
.	TRBJ1-5	TRBV6-6	many	CASSYSVDRPSNQPQHF	TGTGCCAGCAGTTACTCGGTAGACCGTCCTAGCAATCAGCCCCAGCATTTT
.	TRBJ2-5	TRBV28	.	CASSLSGWQEETQYF	TGTGCCAGCAGTTTAAGCGGCTGGCAAGAGGAGACCCAGTACTTC
TRBD2	TRBJ2-5	TRBV5-4	.	CASSPRDYHQETQYF	TGTGCCAGCAGCCCCCGGGACTACCACCAAGAGACCCAGTACTTC
.	TRBJ1-2	TRBV7-9	.	CASSLVGETGGYTF	TGTGCCAGCAGCTTGGTAGGGGAAACCGGGGGCTACACCTTC
.	TRBJ2-3	TRBV2	.	CASSTRTYTDTQYF	TGTGCCAGCAGCACCCGGACGTACACAGATACGCAGTATTTT
.	TRBJ1-6	TRBV12-3/TRBV12-4	many	CASSLGNPINSPLHF	TGTGCCAGCAGTTTGGGCAACCCTATTAATTCACCCCTCCACTTT
.	TRBJ2-5	TRBV7-2	many	CASSLVGSHQETQYF	TGTGCCAGCAGCTTAGTAGGCAGTCACCAAGAGACCCAGTACTTC
.	TRBJ2-7	TRBV5-8	many	CASSFYGGSYEQYF	TGTGCCAGCAGCTTCTACGGCGGATCCTACGAGCAGTACTTC
.	TRBJ1-2	TRBV4-1	.	CASSQVLRAGKGYTF	TGCGCCAGCAGCCAAGTGCTTCGGGCAGGGAAGGGCTACACCTTC
.	TRBJ1-2	TRBV6-5	few	CASSYAVFSNYGYTF	TGTGCCAGCAGTTACGCGGTATTCTCAAACTATGGCTACACCTTC
TRBD2	TRBJ2-7	TRBV30	many	CAWSVRSGRQYEQYF	TGTGCCTGGAGTGTACGTAGCGGGAGGCAATACGAGCAGTACTTC
.	TRBJ2-7	TRBV7-9	many	CASSSAVHSSYEQYF	TGTGCCAGCAGCTCGGCAGTTCATAGCTCCTACGAGCAGTACTTC
.	TRBJ1-1	TRBV4-2	few	CASSQDKKGTKAFF	TGTGCCAGCAGCCAAGATAAGAAGGGGACAAAAGCTTTCTTT
TRBD1	TRBJ2-7	TRBV18	many	CASSPGQDYEQYF	TGTGCCAGCTCACCGGGACAGGACTACGAGCAGTACTTC
.	TRBJ1-4	TRBV7-2	many	CASSLDTYNEKLFF	TGTGCCAGCAGCCTAGACACCTACAATGAAAAACTGTTTTTT
.	TRBJ1-2	TRBV14	medium-sized	CASSQRTAGDYTF	TGTGCCAGCAGCCAAAGGACAGCGGGGGACTACACCTTC
.	TRBJ1-5	TRBV6-1	.	CASGAGTQSASNQPQHF	TGTGCCAGCGGCGCCGGGACCCAGAGCGCTAGCAATCAGCCCCAGCATTTT
.	TRBJ2-5	TRBV12-3/TRBV12-4	many	CASSVRETQYF	TGTGCCAGCAGTGTGCGGGAGACCCAGTACTTC
TRBD2	TRBJ2-7	TRBV6-1	few	CASSHPPSGRSYEQYF	TGTGCCAGCAGTCATCCCCCTAGCGGGAGGTCTTACGAGCAGTACTTC
TRBD2	TRBJ2-3	TRBV20-1	many	CSARGGSGDTQYF	TGCAGTGCTAGAGGCGGGAGCGGGGATACGCAGTATTTT
.	TRBJ2-7	TRBV7-9	many	CASSFGDRYPYEQYF	TGTGCCAGCAGCTTCGGGGATCGCTATCCCTACGAGCAGTACTTC
TRBD2	TRBJ2-7	TRBV19	.	CASRGRGTTYEQYF	TGTGCCAGTAGAGGCCGCGGGACTACCTACGAGCAGTACTTC
.	TRBJ1-2	TRBV7-2	.	CASSSAGGRGYTF	TGTGCCAGCAGCTCGGCGGGGGGGCGAGGCTACACCTTC
.	TRBJ2-3	TRBV20-1	many	CSALRGEGTDTQYF	TGCAGTGCTCTGAGGGGGGAGGGGACAGATACGCAGTATTTT
TRBD1	TRBJ1-6	TRBV7-3	.	CASSLGDRVGSPLHF	TGTGCCAGCAGCTTAGGGGACAGGGTTGGTTCACCCCTCCACTTT
TRBD2	TRBJ2-1	TRBV6-1	few	CASSAGLASYNEQFF	TGTGCCAGCAGTGCCGGACTAGCATCCTACAATGAGCAGTTCTTC
.	TRBJ2-7	TRBV29-1	many	CSVVSVLQQYF	TGCAGCGTTGTCAGTGTTCTGCAGCAGTACTTC
.	TRBJ1-2	TRBV2	.	CASSGFGGNHSYTF	TGTGCCAGCAGTGGATTCGGGGGGAATCATAGCTACACCTTC
.	TRBJ2-7	TRBV7-7	many	CASSLEEGGSYEQYF	TGTGCTAGCAGCTTAGAGGAGGGGGGCTCCTACGAGCAGTACTTC
TRBD1	TRBJ2-5	TRBV7-6	many	CASSLGDRNQETQYF	TGTGCCAGCAGCTTAGGGGACAGAAACCAAGAGACCCAGTACTTC
.	TRBJ2-7	TRBV12-3/TRBV12-4	many	CASTQTGTPYEQYF	TGTGCCAGCACCCAGACCGGGACTCCCTACGAGCAGTACTTC
TRBD1	TRBJ1-2	TRBV20-1	many	CSASTGGFDGYTF	TGCAGTGCTTCTACAGGGGGCTTCGATGGCTACACCTTC
.	TRBJ1-2	TRBV7-2	many	CASSSPGAVGYTF	TGTGCCAGCAGCTCCCCAGGGGCAGTTGGCTACACCTTC
.	TRBJ2-3	TRBV28	.	CASSLSVLFTDTQYF	TGTGCCAGCAGTTTATCGGTCCTATTCACAGATACGCAGTATTTT
TRBD2	TRBJ2-3	TRBV19	many	CASRLAGGSSTDTQYF	TGTGCCAGTAGACTAGCGGGGGGATCTAGCACAGATACGCAGTATTTT
.	TRBJ1-5	TRBV12-3/TRBV12-4	many	CASRPTGSNQPQHF	TGTGCCAGCAGGCCCACAGGGAGCAATCAGCCCCAGCATTTT
.	TRBJ2-7	TRBV7-8	many	CASSRVGQRISYEQYF	TGTGCCAGCAGCCGGGTCGGACAGCGTATTTCCTACGAGCAGTACTTC
.	TRBJ1-2	TRBV4-1	few	CASSQAGTANYGYTF	TGCGCCAGCAGCCAAGCTGGAACAGCTAACTATGGCTACACCTTC
.	TRBJ1-2	TRBV7-2	many	CASSLRGIEGYTF	TGTGCCAGCAGCTTACGCGGGATCGAGGGCTACACCTTC
TRBD1	TRBJ2-7	TRBV4-1	many	CASSRLGTGGEQYF	TGCGCCAGCAGTCGTCTCGGGACAGGCGGCGAGCAGTACTTC
.	TRBJ1-4	TRBV20-1	many	CSARLSTGEKLFF	TGCAGTGCTAGACTTTCGACGGGCGAAAAACTGTTTTTT
TRBD1	TRBJ1-5	TRBV5-6	many	CASRKGQGLNGGQPQHF	TGTGCCAGCAGAAAAGGACAGGGCCTAAACGGGGGTCAGCCCCAGCATTTT
TRBD1	TRBJ2-5	TRBV2	.	CASAVDGQAEETQYF	TGTGCCAGTGCCGTTGATGGACAGGCAGAGGAGACCCAGTACTTC
TRBD1	TRBJ2-3	TRBV12-3/TRBV12-4	many	CASSPWTGGPTDTQYF	TGTGCCAGCAGTCCCTGGACAGGGGGCCCCACAGATACGCAGTATTTT
.	TRBJ1-4	TRBV3-1	.	CASNQRPGDEKLFF	TGCGCCAGCAACCAACGACCCGGGGATGAAAAACTGTTTTTT
TRBD1	TRBJ1-1	TRBV6-6	.	CASRQRQGSGTEAFF	TGTGCCAGCAGGCAACGACAGGGATCCGGCACTGAAGCTTTCTTT
TRBD1	TRBJ1-1	TRBV9	.	CASSSGQDTEAFF	TGTGCCAGCAGCTCTGGACAGGACACTGAAGCTTTCTTT
.	TRBJ2-5	TRBV5-1	.	CASSLARGSQETQYF	TGCGCCAGTAGCTTGGCGAGGGGGTCACAAGAGACCCAGTACTTC
TRBD1	TRBJ2-5	TRBV12-3/TRBV12-4	.	CASSLGTATGLETQYF	TGTGCCAGCAGCCTGGGGACAGCTACCGGTCTGGAGACCCAGTACTTC
TRBD2	TRBJ2-1	TRBV7-2	many	CASSYGGGVTEQFF	TGTGCCAGCAGTTATGGCGGGGGGGTAACTGAGCAGTTCTTC
TRBD1	TRBJ1-5	TRBV6-7	many	CASSYRIGRDRDNQPQHF	TGTGCCAGCAGTTACAGGATAGGAAGGGACAGGGACAATCAGCCCCAGCATTTT
TRBD1	TRBJ2-1	TRBV5-5	many	CASSRGTDYNEQFF	TGTGCCAGCAGCAGAGGGACAGACTACAATGAGCAGTTCTTC